Included here is one TCR beta chain sequence, with context. The table came from immunoSEQ multiplex PCR; TCRdb's copy has only in-frame clones and leaves some out. This repertoire shows a few hundred thousand clones, 88% found once; its top ten account for more than 0.95%. The sample belongs to a study of blood T cell repertoires in COVID-19. Looking at the study overall: PBMCs, B-cell-depleted T cells, or T cells provided the cDNA or gDNA that made up the material.

V lost 1 base, J lost 7 bases, and 9 bases stayed unmatched. The CDR3 has 14 residues. CDR1 is GTSNPN, CDR2 SVGIG, per germline (reference sequence). Recruits, aged about 18 to 100 years, lived in 24 US areas. Allocation to cohorts depended on clinical history reported by the participants. The J gene is TRBJ2-7, the V gene TRBV30; 8 positions agree with TRBD2. Sample: PBMCs or T cells enriched from blood (not recorded which). This sequence was found in a woman younger than 35 who had recovered from COVID-19. The CDR3 DNA follows: TGTGCCTGGAGTGGGTCGGGGGGGCTAGAGGAGCAGTACTTC. Translated: CAWSGSGGLEEQYF.